This T cell receptor beta chain is from a study of OX40 agonist ivuxolimab in advanced cancers. About the research overall: Dose-escalation cases comprised hepatocellular carcinoma, melanoma, renal cell or head and neck cancer. Of mixed ages from about 20 to 85 and averaging about 65 years, the group was roughly 85% male. Study conclusions and caveats: More expanded clones were seen, on average, in CD8+ T cells than in CD4+. In the 0.1 to 3.0 mg/kg range, CD4+ and CD8+ blood T cells had expanded clonally by week 6.

The V end was cut by 4 bases, the J end by 4 bases, with 12 bases between. The germline V gene encodes CDR1 LGHNA and CDR2 YNFKEQ. The CDR3 extends over 14 amino acids. Points on this clone: Its antigen is unknown.

The protocol was immunoSEQ multiplex PCR, while the TCRdb copy is restricted to in-frame clones and leaves out a portion. The table records around 69,000 clones, roughly nine tenths of them present only once. The gene calls are TRBV4-2 and TRBJ2-3; unclear D gene. The sample was CD4+ or CD8+ T cells sorted from blood, taken in a trial of the OX40 agonist ivuxolimab. The source is an adult with an advanced solid tumor such as melanoma, head and neck, liver or kidney cancer. The chain's CDR3 is CASSPPGRADTQYF. DNA for the CDR3: TGTGCCAGCAGCCCTCCCGGACGGGCAGATACGCAGTATTTT.